The 18 T cell receptor beta chains below all came from one sample that was sequenced in a study of shared clonotypes between healthy human individuals. Generated by immunoSEQ multiplex PCR, the TCRdb table keeps only in-frame clones and is missing some. The data hold just over 2,000,000 clones, with around 96% observed a single time. CD8 cells regarded as naive lacked CD45RO, were positively chosen for CCR7, and omitted terminally differentiated effector memory CD45RA+ cells. Sequenced sample: naive CD8+ T cells sorted from blood. The receptors originated from a man between 18 and 35 years old in good health.

The CDR3 loop reads CASNRPGTGVDEQFF. The CDR3 DNA follows: TGCGCCAGCAACCGTCCCGGGACAGGGGTCGATGAGCAGTTCTTC. The chain couples TRBV10-2 to TRBJ2-1; 10 nucleotides agree with TRBD1. Trimming took 7 bases from V and 8 from J; bases not matched to a gene: 11. The CDR3 sequence is 15 residues long. Germline V gives CDR1 WSHSY, CDR2 SAAADI.

The V call is TRBV30, the J call TRBJ2-1; possibly TRBD2 for D (5 bases). The CDR3 runs 16 residues. Germline values: CDR1 GTSNPN, CDR2 SVGIG (reference sequence). V shed 0 bases and J shed 2 bases, with 14 bases lying between them. The CDR3 DNA follows: TGTGCCTGGAGTGTGGACCCAGCGGTTCCCTACAATGAGCAGTTCTTC. Translation: CAWSVDPAVPYNEQFF.

In regard to this clone: Distinct nucleotide sequences in the sample also encode this CDR3. The chain links TRBV6-5 to TRBJ2-3; D gene uncertain. Looked up from germline, CDR1 is MNHEY and CDR2 is SVGAGI. V was shortened by 2 bases and J by 2 bases, with 8 bases between the two germline ends. The CDR3 extends over 14 amino acids. This CDR3 is CASSYRFPTDTQYF. CDR3 DNA sequence: TGTGCCAGCAGTTACCGATTTCCCACAGATACGCAGTATTTT.

The chain is built from TRBV30 and TRBJ2-7, with 7 nucleotides matching TRBD2. Germline CDR1 and CDR2: GTSNPN and SVGIG (reference sequence). The V gene end was trimmed by 1 base and the J gene end by 5 bases; junction bases not matched to a gene: 8. This CDR3 is 14 amino acids long. CDR3 in DNA: TGTGCCTGGAGTGACCCGGGACTAAAAAACGAGCAGTACTTC. Translated: CAWSDPGLKNEQYF.

A single count supports this clone. The chain carries TRBV7-6 and TRBJ2-2, with a tentative D call TRBD2 (5 bases). Germline values: CDR1 SGHVS, CDR2 FNYEAQ. This CDR3 comprises 16 residues. Trimming left V 1 base short and J 2 bases short, with 11 bases between. This chain's CDR3 is CASSLEAAANTGELFF. DNA for the CDR3: TGTGCCAGCAGCTTAGAAGCGGCAGCCAACACCGGGGAGCTGTTTTTT.

This sequence joins TRBV28 and TRBJ2-3, with D unclear. The CDR3 runs 15 residues. From germline, CDR1 is MDHEN and CDR2 SYDVKM. The V end lost 5 bases, the J end lost 2 bases, and 14 bases lay between the germline ends. The CDR3 region has the DNA TGTGCCAGCAGTCCGATAAGGTCATCCACAGATACGCAGTATTTT. Its protein product is CASSPIRSSTDTQYF.

The rearrangement links TRBV7-2 to TRBJ2-7; the match to TRBD2 covers 7 bases. The V segment lost 4 bases and the J segment 3 bases; nucleotides outside the gene matches: 3. The CDR3 has 13 amino acids. Germline V CDR1 and CDR2: SGHTA, FQGNSA. Written as DNA, the CDR3 is TGTGCCAGCAGCTATCGCGGGAGCTACGAGCAGTACTTC. The encoded protein is CASSYRGSYEQYF.

V usage is TRBV28 and J usage is TRBJ1-3; D might be TRBD1 (5 bases). The germline V gene has CDR1 MDHEN and CDR2 SYDVKM. V lost 0 bases and J lost 0, with 15 bases in between. The CDR3 has 18 amino acids. The DNA for the CDR3 is TGTGCCAGCAGTTTATGGGGGCTGCCGCTGAGCTCTGGAAACACCATATATTTT. The encoded protein is CASSLWGLPLSSGNTIYF.

This chain joins TRBV4-1 and TRBJ2-6, with a weak D call TRBD1 (6 bases). The ends were cut back, 1 base at V and 0 bases at J, with 10 bases in the middle. CDR1 is MGHRA, CDR2 YSYEKL, per germline. CDR3 length: 17 residues. The CDR3 is CASSQGDITSGANVLTF. In DNA form, the CDR3 reads TGCGCCAGCAGCCAAGGGGACATCACCTCTGGGGCCAACGTCCTGACTTTC.

V gene TRBV30 combines with J gene TRBJ2-3, with D possibly TRBD2 on 5 matching bases. Trimming left V 1 base short and J 2 bases short, with 10 bases between. This CDR3 is 14 amino acids long. Germline V CDR1 and CDR2: GTSNPN, SVGIG (reference sequence). The CDR3 nucleotides read TGTGCCTGGAGTGCGGTCGGGAACACAGATACGCAGTATTTT. It translates to CAWSAVGNTDTQYF.

V is TRBV6-5 and J is TRBJ1-3; D ambiguous. The CDR3 spans 15 residues. Per germline, CDR1 MNHEY and CDR2 SVGAGI. V was clipped by 5 bases and J by 4 bases, with 15 bases between them. The CDR3 spells CASSPMGIAGNTIYF. For the CDR3, the DNA is TGTGCCAGCAGTCCCATGGGGATCGCAGGAAACACCATATATTTT.

For this clone: The same CDR3 can be traced to other DNA sequences in this sample. The chain uses TRBV7-9 and TRBJ1-2; 7 bases line up with TRBD1. V was clipped by 3 bases and J by 0 bases; unmatched bases: 1. Germline V lookup: CDR1 SEHNR, CDR2 FQNEAQ (reference sequence). This CDR3 has 14 amino acids. The CDR3 coding sequence is TGTGCCAGCAGCTTGGGGACAGCTAACTATGGCTACACCTTC. Translation gives CASSLGTANYGYTF.

This clone has a single count. The genes are TRBV5-1 and TRBJ2-5; no clear D. The V end lost 4 bases, the J end lost 7 bases, and 14 bases lay between the germline ends. CDR3 length equals 13 residues. CDR1 SGHRS and CDR2 YFSETQ come from the germline V gene. CDR3 loop: CASSPAPDPTQYF. In nucleotides, the CDR3 is TGCGCCAGCAGCCCCGCCCCGGACCCGACCCAGTACTTC.

The chain employs TRBV27 and TRBJ2-2; D is unclear. CDR3 length equals 16 residues. V lost 5 bases, J lost 0 bases, and 13 bases lay in between. Germline V gene lookup returns CDR1 MNHEY and CDR2 SMNVEV (reference sequence). In DNA, the CDR3 is TGTGCCAGCAGTCCACTCGCTCCCACGAACACCGGGGAGCTGTTTTTT. It specifies CASSPLAPTNTGELFF.

The chain is built from TRBV30 and TRBJ2-7; D ambiguous. Germline V gene data show CDR1 as GTSNPN and CDR2 as SVGIG (reference sequence). The CDR3 has 12 amino acids. The ends were cut back, 0 bases at V and 4 bases at J, with 7 bases in the middle. The CDR3 sequence: CAWSVRAYEQYF. The CDR3 region has the DNA TGTGCCTGGAGTGTAAGGGCTTACGAGCAGTACTTC.

Points on this clone: Other nucleotide sequences from this sample produce the same CDR3. The rearrangement uses TRBV6-1 and TRBJ2-7; a weak D match, TRBD1 (5 bases). The V and J ends lost 0 bases and 3 bases respectively, with 9 bases between them. The V gene's germline CDR1 is MNHNS and CDR2 SASEGT. The CDR3 spans 14 residues. CDR3 in amino acids: CASSEAPGIYEQYF. The CDR3 DNA reads as TGTGCCAGCAGTGAAGCCCCAGGGATCTACGAGCAGTACTTC.

DNA of the CDR3: TGTGCCAGCACGAAGGCTAGAGGGAACACCGGGGAGCTGTTTTTT. Its protein is CASTKARGNTGELFF. This rearrangement joins TRBV6-1 to TRBJ2-2; D uncertain. The CDR3 is 15 residues long. Germline loops: CDR1 MNHNS, CDR2 SASEGT. V was clipped by 7 bases and J by 1 base, with 13 bases between them.

The chain combines TRBV30 with TRBJ1-1; 10 bases are a match to TRBD1. Germline lookup yields CDR1 GTSNPN and CDR2 SVGIG (reference sequence). Trimming removed 2 bases from V and 5 bases from J; junction bases left unmatched: 11. The length of the CDR3 is 16 residues. In nucleotides, the CDR3 is TGTGCCTGGAGTCCCCGGGACAGGGGTTTAGGTACTGAAGCTTTCTTT. Protein sequence: CAWSPRDRGLGTEAFF.